The following is a T cell receptor beta chain sequence with its context. Its antigen is currently unknown. CDR3 length: 15 amino acids. Trimming took 3 bases from V and 4 from J, leaving 15 bases between them. From germline, CDR1 is MDHEN and CDR2 SYDVKM. With 60 Vbeta and 13 Jbeta primers, the PCR was carried out. Sequenced by immunoSEQ multiplex PCR; TCRdb stores in-frame clones only, minus some. The sample lists around 130,000 clones, roughly 79% occurring once. The data derive from a study of cytomegalovirus exposure and HLA in healthy donors. The overall study: There were fewer than 500 genotyped donors. Of these, about 81% fell in the genetic ancestry cluster associated with self-reported Caucasian donors.

Study-level findings and limits: Presence/absence analyses assumed roughly uniform sequencing depth across donors, which may not hold.

The source of this sequence is a woman aged 45-65 years in good health and CMV-seronegative. This chain connects TRBV28 to TRBJ1-1; D perhaps matches TRBD1 (6 bases). The source material was PBMCs. The DNA for the CDR3 is TGTGCCAGCAGTTTTGGGCAGGGAGGGGGCACTGAAGCTTTCTTT. This codes for CASSFGQGGGTEAFF.